This T cell receptor beta chain was captured by sequencing in a study of control samples from healthy donors and cancer patients. There are 13 residues in the CDR3. V was trimmed by 1 base and J by 5 bases, leaving 8 bases between them. Per germline, CDR1 KGHSH and CDR2 LQKENI. Sequenced by immunoSEQ multiplex PCR; TCRdb stores in-frame clones only, minus some. The sample has roughly 130,000 clones; 90% are singletons. The receptor was derived from a young man in good health. The chain employs TRBV18 and TRBJ2-5; D uncertain. What was sequenced was blood. The CDR3 nucleotides read TGTGCCAGCTCACCACGCCCCGGGGAGACCCAGTACTTC. Translated: CASSPRPGETQYF.